The sequence of this TCR beta chain was determined in a study of beta chain features in type 1 diabetes. This clone was seen a handful of times. The target antigen is unknown. Germline CDR1 LNHNV, CDR2 YYDKDF (reference sequence). This CDR3 comprises 17 residues. The ends lost 1 base at V and 2 bases at J; junction bases unmatched: 8. General study findings and limits: In the patient group, naive, central memory and Treg TCRB repertoires seemed more alike than in the healthy donor group.

In total, each donor contributed a single heparinised blood draw that averaged around 0.12 L. Expressed TCRB transcripts were sequenced after all isolated RNA was converted to cDNA. Produced via immunoSEQ multiplex PCR; TCRdb's table is partial and in-frame only. The top ten clones hold 0.019% of a sample with some 400,000 clones, less than 15% of them seen once. The chain carries TRBV15 and TRBJ2-3, with 8 nucleotides matching TRBD2. Sequenced sample: naive CD4+ T cells from blood. The receptor was derived from a woman younger than 30 in good health. Written as DNA, the CDR3 is TGTGCCACCAGCAGAGTACGAGCGGGAGACTTCACAGATACGCAGTATTTT. Its translation is CATSRVRAGDFTDTQYF.